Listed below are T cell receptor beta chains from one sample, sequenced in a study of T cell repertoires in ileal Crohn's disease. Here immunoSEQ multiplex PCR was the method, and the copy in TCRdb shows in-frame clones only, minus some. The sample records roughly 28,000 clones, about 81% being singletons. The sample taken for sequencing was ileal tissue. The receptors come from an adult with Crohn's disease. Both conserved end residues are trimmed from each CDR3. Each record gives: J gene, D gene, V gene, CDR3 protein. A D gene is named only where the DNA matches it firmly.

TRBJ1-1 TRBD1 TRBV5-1 ASTRTGANTEAF
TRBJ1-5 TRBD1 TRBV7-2 ASSVNRGLEPQH
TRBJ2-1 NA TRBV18 ASSPGRDYNEQF
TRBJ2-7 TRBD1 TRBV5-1 ASSQGQRYEQY
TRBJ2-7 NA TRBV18 ASSPPSMGLDEQY
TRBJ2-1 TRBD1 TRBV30 AWSGTGQQF
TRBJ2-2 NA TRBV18 ASSPTGELF
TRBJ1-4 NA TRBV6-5 ASGPPEKLF
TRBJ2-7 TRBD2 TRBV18 ASSPKLAFSYEQY
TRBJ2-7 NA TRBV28 ASSFLGSYEQY
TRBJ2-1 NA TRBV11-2 ASSSGYLYNEQF
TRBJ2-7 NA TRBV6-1 ASSELQGPTYEQY
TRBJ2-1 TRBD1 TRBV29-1 SVTQTGATLNEQF
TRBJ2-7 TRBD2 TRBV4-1 ASSHLAGASYEQY
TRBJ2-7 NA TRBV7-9 AGVDYRAITYEQY
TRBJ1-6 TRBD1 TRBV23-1 ASSLFSGTVNSPLH
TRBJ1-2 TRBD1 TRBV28 ASSPGTDRNGYT
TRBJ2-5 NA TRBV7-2 ATAAYNTLQETQY
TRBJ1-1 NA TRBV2 ASSAQAQMNTEAF
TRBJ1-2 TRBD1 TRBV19 ASSLGQTVFGYT
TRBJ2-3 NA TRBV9 ASSAPRDTQY
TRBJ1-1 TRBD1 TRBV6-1 ASSERGGSRTEAF